This entry lists 23 T cell receptor beta chains sequenced from one sample in a study of T-cell reconstitution after alpha-beta-depleted transplantation in children. TCRbeta library construction was performed incorporating unique molecular identifiers. MiXCR, run by TCRdb on the PCR reads, gives a single entry per CDR3 protein. Of around 600,000 distinct CDR3 sequences in the sample, over 15% are singletons; the top ten hold around 0.96%. The specimen comprised PBMCs from the stem cell graft donor, sampled from the stem cell graft. All receptors derive from a human donor who donated a stem cell graft to a child with acute myeloid leukemia.

In its sample, this clonotype was seen many times. The CDR3 DNA reads TGTGCCAGCACCGGATGGACTAGCGGGGGGGTTACAGATACGCAGTATTTT. Its protein is CASTGWTSGGVTDTQYF. The genes are TRBV12-3 or TRBV12-4 and TRBJ2-3; 15 bases match TRBD2. The CDR3 sequence is 17 residues long. V lost 7 bases, J lost 3 bases, and 8 bases stayed unmatched.

With regard to this clonotype: A much larger clone lies one base from this, so it may be a read error. The chain combines TRBV20-1 with TRBJ1-3, with D perhaps TRBD1 (6 bases). V shed 6 bases and J shed 0 bases, with 18 bases lying between them. Germline V gene lookup returns CDR1 DFQATT and CDR2 SNEGSKA (reference sequence). This CDR3 comprises 16 residues. The CDR3 region is CSANPTGTSSGNTIYF. CDR3 sequence (DNA): TGCAGTGCCAACCCGACAGGTACAAGCTCTGGAAACACCATATATTTT.

This chain joins TRBV18 and TRBJ2-1; D unclear. The CDR3 loop spans 15 amino acids. The V end was cut by 3 bases, the J end by 7 bases, with 16 bases between. Germline V gives CDR1 KGHSH, CDR2 LQKENI. The CDR3 DNA reads TGTGCCAGCTCACCGCTCATGGCAGGAGCAAATGAGCAGTTCTTC. Translating gives CASSPLMAGANEQFF. Together with reference TRBV18 and TRBJ2-1, the CDR3 gives the full variable domain: NAGVMQNPRHLVRRRGQEARLRCSPMKGHSHVYWYRQLPEEGLKFMVYLQKENIIDESGMPKERFSAEFPKEGPSILRIQQVVRGDSAAYFCASSPLMAGANEQFFGPGTRLTVL.

A few counts support this clonotype. The chain joins TRBV6-1 to TRBJ1-3; D is unclear. The V and J ends lost 4 bases and 0 bases respectively, with 16 bases between them. Germline CDR1 is MNHNS and CDR2 is SASEGT. The CDR3 consists of 17 residues. Here the CDR3 reads CASSGPGRASSGNTIYF. CDR3 in DNA: TGTGCCAGCAGTGGGCCTGGACGTGCCAGCTCTGGAAACACCATATATTTT.

A few counts support this clonotype. The chain employs TRBV5-1 and TRBJ2-1; 7 bases agree with TRBD1. The ends lost 4 bases at V and 0 bases at J; junction bases unmatched: 10. In germline, CDR1 is SGHRS, CDR2 YFSETQ. This CDR3 has 17 residues. This chain's CDR3 is CASSLRTGRSSYNEQFF. CDR3 in DNA: TGCGCCAGCAGCCTACGGACAGGACGGAGCTCCTACAATGAGCAGTTCTTC.

This chain joins TRBV7-2 and TRBJ2-4; TRBD2 is a possible D gene (6 bases). The germline V gene has CDR1 SGHTA and CDR2 FQGNSA. CDR3 length: 15 residues. Trimming took 5 bases from V and 5 from J, leaving 16 bases between them. Here the CDR3 DNA reads TGTGCCAGCAGCCGGACCCGGACTACCGAAAACATTCAGTACTTC. Translated: CASSRTRTTENIQYF.

This clonotype occurred many times. The chain has TRBV29-1 and TRBJ2-1; TRBD1 agrees at 8 bases. This CDR3 comprises 13 residues. Germline CDR1 and CDR2: SQVTM and ANQGSEA. After removal of 6 bases from V and 6 bases from J, the junction contained 7 bases not matched to a gene. Here the CDR3 DNA reads TGCAGCGTGGGGCAGGGGGCCGGCAATGAGCAGTTCTTC. Its protein product is CSVGQGAGNEQFF.

In this sample, this clonotype turned up many times. The chain links TRBV7-9 to TRBJ1-1; 8 bases agree with TRBD1. With 4 bases clipped from V and 5 bases from J, the junction kept 9 bases outside the gene matches. The germline gives CDR1 SEHNR, CDR2 FQNEAQ (reference sequence). The CDR3 loop spans 15 amino acids. This chain's CDR3 is CASSSPDRGRTEAFF. CDR3 nucleotides: TGTGCCAGCAGCTCACCCGACAGGGGAAGGACTGAAGCTTTCTTT. Drawing the rest from reference TRBV7-9 and TRBJ1-1, the complete variable domain is DTGVSQNPRHKITKRGQNVTFRCDPISEHNRLYWYRQTLGQGPEFLTYFQNEAQLEKSRLLSDRFSAERPKGSFSTLEIQRTEQGDSAMYLCASSSPDRGRTEAFFGQGTRLTVV.

This clonotype was observed many times. The chain uses TRBV7-2 and TRBJ2-7, with D perhaps TRBD2 (5 bases). The V end lost 2 bases, the J end lost 4 bases, and 9 bases lay between the germline ends. Per the germline V gene, CDR1 is SGHTA and CDR2 is FQGNSA. This CDR3 is built from 13 residues. CDR3 nucleotides: TGTGCCAGCAGCTTATTGGGGAGATACGAGCAGTACTTC. Translated: CASSLLGRYEQYF.

This clonotype was detected ten times or more. The chain uses TRBV5-5 and TRBJ1-2; TRBD1 agrees at 9 bases. The J segment lost 10 bases and the V segment lost 4 bases, leaving 14 bases of the junction unmatched. The CDR3 length is 15 residues. Germline V gene sequence: CDR1 SGHKS, CDR2 YYEKEE (reference sequence). Written as DNA, the CDR3 is TGTGCCAGCAGCCTCCCAGACAGGGGGTTATACGTCTACACCTTC. Its translation is CASSLPDRGLYVYTF.

This clonotype was seen more than once but under ten times. The chain recombines TRBV21-1 with TRBJ2-2. TRBV21-1 is a recognized pseudogene. The CDR3 runs to 13 residues. CDR3 residues: CARGSANTGELFF. The DNA for the CDR3 is TGTGCCAGGGGCAGCGCGAACACCGGGGAGCTGTTTTTT.

This clonotype turned up a few times. CDR3 DNA sequence: TGTGCCAGCGGGGACGGTTACTCCTACAATGAGCAGTTCTTC. Translated: CASGDGYSYNEQFF. This chain uses TRBV25-1 with TRBJ2-1; D possibly matches TRBD1 or TRBD2 (5 bases each). CDR3 size: 14 residues. The V end was cut by 8 bases, the J end by 0 bases, with 11 bases between. Per germline, CDR1 MGHDK and CDR2 SYGVNS.

At least ten counts were recorded for this clonotype. The V call is TRBV20-1, the J call TRBJ2-3; D possibly corresponds to TRBD1 (6 bases). The CDR3 spans 14 residues. CDR1 is DFQATT, CDR2 SNEGSKA, per germline (reference sequence). Trimming stripped 6 bases from V and 0 bases from J, with 13 bases between. The CDR3: CSAHPGASTDTQYF. In DNA form, the CDR3 reads TGCAGTGCACATCCAGGGGCCAGCACAGATACGCAGTATTTT.

Comment on this clonotype: Being one base from a much bigger clone, this may be a read error. The V call is TRBV20-1, the J call TRBJ1-2; D remains unclear. V shed 3 bases and J shed 6 bases, with 20 bases lying between them. The CDR3 runs 15 residues. The germline CDR1 and CDR2 sequences are DFQATT and SNEGSKA (reference sequence). The CDR3 bases are TGCAGTGCTAGCGATCTGTCGGATATGCTCCATGGCTACACCTTC. Protein product: CSASDLSDMLHGYTF.

This clonotype was seen repeatedly, ten times or more. This rearrangement joins TRBV20-1 to TRBJ1-2, with TRBD1 identical over 10 bases. The V segment lost 7 bases and the J segment 2 bases; nucleotides outside the gene matches: 4. Germline assignment: CDR1 DFQATT and CDR2 SNEGSKA (reference sequence). CDR3 length: 13 residues. The CDR3, as DNA: TGCAGTGTTCCGGGACAGGGGAACTATGGCTACACCTTC. It encodes CSVPGQGNYGYTF.

This clonotype was seen a handful of times. The rearrangement joins TRBV20-1 to TRBJ1-2; no clear D gene. This CDR3 region has 12 residues. V was clipped by 3 bases and J by 2 bases, with 7 bases between them. The germline gives CDR1 DFQATT, CDR2 SNEGSKA (reference sequence). The CDR3 coding sequence is TGCAGTGCTAGCTCGGGAAACTATGGCTACACCTTC. Its protein product is CSASSGNYGYTF.

This clonotype was observed a few times. The chain combines TRBV9 with TRBJ2-7; D possibly corresponds to TRBD1 (6 bases). Looked up from germline, CDR1 is SGDLS and CDR2 is YYNGEE. The CDR3 sequence is 15 residues long. Deletions cut 0 bases from V and 2 bases from J, with 12 bases between. Here the CDR3 reads CASSVDGDITYEQYF. The DNA for the CDR3 is TGTGCCAGCAGCGTAGACGGGGACATAACCTACGAGCAGTACTTC. Full variable domain (missing parts from reference TRBV9 and TRBJ2-7): DSGVTQTPKHLITATGQRVTLRCSPRSGDLSVYWYQQSLDQGLQFLIQYYNGEERAKGNILERFSAQQFPDLHSELNLSSLELGDSALYFCASSVDGDITYEQYFGPGTRLTVT.

This clonotype came up many times. Here the CDR3 reads CARSTHRFPYEQYF. The CDR3 DNA follows: TGTGCCAGATCGACCCACAGGTTCCCCTACGAGCAGTACTTC. The chain carries TRBV5-5 and TRBJ2-7, with D possibly matching TRBD1 (5 bases). CDR3 length: 14 amino acids. The germline V and J ends were trimmed by 8 bases and 2 bases, with 17 bases remaining between them. Germline V CDR1 and CDR2: SGHKS, YYEKEE (reference sequence). The full variable domain, rest sourced from reference TRBV5-5 and TRBJ2-7, is DAGVTQSPTHLIKTRGQQVTLRCSPISGHKSVSWYQQVLGQGPQFIFQYYEKEERGRGNFPDRFSARQFPNYSSELNVNALLLGDSALYLCARSTHRFPYEQYFGPGTRLTVT.

The rearrangement uses TRBV7-8 and TRBJ2-1; 9 bases are shared with TRBD1. V lost 2 bases and J lost 6; bases outside the gene matches: 11. The CDR3 is made up of 17 amino acids. Germline V CDR1 and CDR2: SGHVS, FQNEAQ. This CDR3 reads CASSLSMGQGKSNEQFF. The CDR3 coding sequence is TGTGCCAGCAGCTTATCAATGGGACAGGGAAAGAGCAATGAGCAGTTCTTC. Variable domain in full (rest from reference TRBV7-8 and TRBJ2-1): GAGVSQSPRYKVAKRGQDVALRCDPISGHVSLFWYQQALGQGPEFLTYFQNEAQLDKSGLPSDRFFAERPEGSVSTLKIQRTQQEDSAVYLCASSLSMGQGKSNEQFFGPGTRLTVL.

The gene calls are TRBV14 and TRBJ2-1, with TRBD2 identical over 12 bases. The V and J ends lost 4 bases and 9 bases, in that order; junction bases with no gene match: 10. The CDR3 sequence is 16 residues long. The V gene's germline CDR1 is SGHDN and CDR2 FVKESK. The CDR3 DNA is TGTGCCAGCAGCCTTCGTTTACTAGCGGGGGGATCTGAGCAGTTCTTC. Translated, it gives CASSLRLLAGGSEQFF.

CDR3 nucleotide sequence: TGTGCCAGCGGGAGGCGGGGGGATCCAAATGAGCAGTTCTTC. Its translation: CASGRRGDPNEQFF. The chain is built from TRBV7-2 and TRBJ2-1, with 8 bases fitting TRBD2. J lost 7 bases, V lost 8 bases, and 10 bases had no gene match. The CDR3 has 14 amino acids. Germline lookup yields CDR1 SGHTA and CDR2 FQGNSA. The full variable domain, in which reference TRBV7-2 and TRBJ2-1 provide the parts outside the CDR3, is GAGVSQSPSNKVTEKGKDVELRCDPISGHTALYWYRQSLGQGLEFLIYFQGNSAPDKSGLPSDRFSAERTGGSVSTLTIQRTQQEDSAVYLCASGRRGDPNEQFFGPGTRLTVL.

A few counts support this clonotype. J is TRBJ2-2 and V is TRBV24-1; 9 bases map to TRBD1. This CDR3 has 16 residues. Trimming removed 4 bases from V and 3 bases from J; junction bases left unmatched: 5. The germline V gene encodes CDR1 KGHDR and CDR2 SFDVKD. The CDR3 bases are TGTGCCACCAGTGAACCGGGACAGGGAGACACCGGGGAGCTGTTTTTT. Protein: CATSEPGQGDTGELFF.

This clonotype came up many times. This chain links TRBV7-8 with TRBJ2-1; 12 bases align to TRBD2. Losses at the gene ends were 5 bases for V and 3 bases for J; bases not matched to a gene: 5. The CDR3 totals 16 residues. CDR1 is SGHVS, CDR2 FQNEAQ, per germline. The chain's CDR3 is CASSQTSGGDYNEQFF. The CDR3 DNA follows: TGTGCCAGCAGCCAGACTAGCGGGGGCGACTACAATGAGCAGTTCTTC.